These 30 T cell receptor beta chains came from one sample sequenced in a study of neoadjuvant anti-PD-1 for oral cavity cancer. Time point described: after neoadjuvant nivolumab, at surgical resection. The table came from immunoSEQ multiplex PCR; TCRdb's copy has only in-frame clones and leaves some out. The sample has about 68,000 clones; roughly 85% are singletons. This specimen was PBMCs, taken after nivolumab (anti-PD-1) treatment. The source is a person between 40 and 79 years old with oral cavity squamous cell carcinoma.

The chain couples TRBV9 to TRBJ1-2, with D possibly matching TRBD1 (6 bases). The V and J ends lost 2 bases and 0 bases respectively, with 17 bases between them. Germline V gene data show CDR1 as SGDLS and CDR2 as YYNGEE. The CDR3 covers 17 residues. In nucleotides, the CDR3 is TGTGCCAGCAGCGTGGGGCAGGGGTTATCTCCTAACTATGGCTACACCTTC. Protein sequence: CASSVGQGLSPNYGYTF.

The chain's CDR3 is CASTYGTGTDTQYF. CDR3 sequence (DNA): TGTGCCAGCACCTATGGGACGGGAACAGATACGCAGTATTTT. The chain has TRBV25-1 and TRBJ2-3; the D call may be TRBD1 or TRBD2 (5 bases each). CDR3 length: 14 residues. Germline V lookup: CDR1 MGHDK, CDR2 SYGVNS. V was shortened by 7 bases and J by 3 bases, with 14 bases between the two germline ends.

V and J are TRBV21-1 and TRBJ2-7; the D segment call TRBD2 is taken from the table without a DNA check. TRBV21-1 is termed a pseudogene. The CDR3 spans 18 residues. For the CDR3, the DNA is TGTGCCAGCAGCAAAGCGGTAACTAGCGGGCCGAGCTCCTACGAGCAGTACTTC. Protein sequence: CASSKAVTSGPSSYEQYF.

The CDR3 coding sequence is TGTGCCAGCAGCTTAGTTGGGCAGTACCACGAGCAGTACTTC. It yields the protein CASSLVGQYHEQYF. This chain links TRBV7-4 with TRBJ2-7; D is unclear. Trimming took 1 base from V and 5 from J, leaving 12 bases between them. The length of the CDR3 is 14 residues. Germline loops: CDR1 SGHVT, CDR2 SQSDAQ.

J is TRBJ2-2 and V is TRBV19; maybe TRBD1 (5 bases). Trimming shortened V by 6 bases and J by 3 bases, and 8 bases separated the two germline ends. Germline V gives CDR1 LNHDA, CDR2 SQIVND (reference sequence). The CDR3 has 13 residues. The CDR3 spells CASSDRDTGELFF. CDR3 DNA sequence: TGTGCCAGTAGCGACAGAGACACCGGGGAGCTGTTTTTT. Supplemented by reference TRBV19 and TRBJ2-2, the full variable domain reads DGGITQSPKYLFRKEGQNVTLSCEQNLNHDAMYWYRQDPGQGLRLIYYSQIVNDFQKGDIAEGYSVSREKKESFPLTVTSAQKNPTAFYLCASSDRDTGELFFGEGSRLTVL.

The chain carries TRBV6-5 and TRBJ2-1; 10 bases are a match to TRBD1. This CDR3 spans 15 amino acids. Germline V gene sequence: CDR1 MNHEY, CDR2 SVGAGI. V lost 0 bases and J lost 6; bases outside the gene matches: 2. The CDR3 protein is CASSYSGTGVNEQFF. As DNA, the CDR3 is TGTGCCAGCAGTTACTCCGGGACAGGGGTCAATGAGCAGTTCTTC.

The J gene is TRBJ2-7, the V gene TRBV10-3, with a tentative D call TRBD2 (6 bases). This CDR3 is built from 14 residues. Germline assignment: CDR1 ENHRY and CDR2 SYGVKD. The V gene lost 4 bases and the J gene lost 2 bases, with 12 bases spanning the gap. CDR3 DNA: TGTGCCATCAGTGCCCGGGACTCCACCTACGAGCAGTACTTC. Amino acid sequence: CAISARDSTYEQYF.

The chain employs TRBV5-6 and TRBJ1-2, with D maybe TRBD1 (5 bases). The CDR3 runs 16 residues. Germline V lookup: CDR1 SGHDT, CDR2 YYEEEE. V lost 2 bases, J lost 3 bases, and 17 bases lay in between. The CDR3 DNA follows: TGTGCCAGCAGCTTCGGTAGGTTGGGGGACTACTATGGCTACACCTTC. The encoded protein is CASSFGRLGDYYGYTF.

The chain is built from TRBV6-5 and TRBJ1-3; D is unresolved. The CDR3 has 15 amino acids. The germline gives CDR1 MNHEY, CDR2 SVGAGI. With 4 bases removed from V and 0 bases from J, the gap between germline ends came to 10 bases. CDR3 sequence: CASSSPTLSGNTIYF. The CDR3, as DNA: TGTGCCAGCAGTTCTCCGACACTCTCTGGAAACACCATATATTTT.

In the case of this clone: The junction differs from germline at one of its ends, possibly a read error. V gene TRBV5-1 combines with J gene TRBJ2-7; tentatively, D is TRBD1 (6 bases). Germline-derived CDR1 and CDR2 are SGHRS and YFSETQ. The CDR3 is 16 residues long. The CDR3 loop reads CASSLGTSGTSREQYF. The CDR3 DNA sequence: TGCGCCAGCAGTTTGGGCACCTCCGGGACATCTCGCGAGCAGTACTTC.

The CDR3 nucleotides are TGTGCCAGCAGCTCCCGTACAGGGGGCATGGACGAGCAGTACTTC. Translation: CASSSRTGGMDEQYF. The gene calls are TRBV7-9 and TRBJ2-7; 9 bases match TRBD1. The CDR3 extends over 15 amino acids. Trimming took 4 bases from V and 5 from J; bases not matched to a gene: 9. Looked up from germline, CDR1 is SEHNR and CDR2 is FQNEAQ (reference sequence).

The chain links TRBV2 to TRBJ2-1; 12 positions match TRBD2. V was clipped by 6 bases and J by 7 bases; unmatched bases: 4. Per germline, CDR1 SNHLY and CDR2 FYNNEI. This CDR3 has 14 residues. The CDR3 protein is CASRIGLAGNEQFF. CDR3 nucleotide sequence: TGTGCCAGCAGGATCGGACTAGCGGGGAATGAGCAGTTCTTC.

This clone showed up just once. This chain uses TRBV5-1 with TRBJ1-1, with D unresolved. Germline V gene sequence: CDR1 SGHRS, CDR2 YFSETQ. Trimming cost V 4 bases and J 7 bases, with 20 bases left between them. There are 15 residues in the CDR3. The CDR3 is CASSRSGLRRDEAFF. CDR3 bases: TGCGCCAGCAGCCGTTCGGGATTAAGACGAGATGAAGCTTTCTTT. The variable domain in full, completed from reference TRBV5-1 and TRBJ1-1, reads KAGVTQTPRYLIKTRGQQVTLSCSPISGHRSVSWYQQTPGQGLQFLFEYFSETQRNKGNFPGRFSGRQFSNSRSEMNVSTLELGDSALYLCASSRSGLRRDEAFFGQGTRLTVV.

The chain recombines TRBV2 with TRBJ2-4; 8 positions match TRBD1. Germline-derived CDR1 and CDR2 are SNHLY and FYNNEI. Trimming took 3 bases from V and 10 from J; bases not matched to a gene: 5. The CDR3 has 13 residues. CDR3 DNA: TGTGCCAGCAGTGATGAAAACAGGGGGATTCAGTACTTC. Residues: CASSDENRGIQYF.

The rearrangement links TRBV19 to TRBJ1-1; no clear D gene. CDR1 and CDR2 (germline): LNHDA, SQIVND (reference sequence). CDR3 length equals 13 residues. Trimming cost V 3 bases and J 1 base, with 6 bases left between them. CDR3 residues: CASSIAENTEAFF. Written as DNA, the CDR3 is TGTGCCAGTAGTATCGCGGAGAACACTGAAGCTTTCTTT.

The V call is TRBV6-5, the J call TRBJ1-2; TRBD1 is a possible D gene (6 bases). CDR3 length: 15 amino acids. Germline CDR1 reads MNHEY; CDR2 reads SVGAGI. V lost 4 bases and J lost 6, with 18 bases in between. The CDR3 protein is CASSSQDRRSHGYTF. CDR3 nucleotides: TGTGCCAGCAGTTCACAGGACAGAAGATCCCATGGCTACACCTTC.

V is TRBV19 and J is TRBJ2-3, with D possibly matching TRBD1 (6 bases). Trimming took off 6 bases at V and 1 base at J, with 14 bases between the two ends. Germline loops: CDR1 LNHDA, CDR2 SQIVND (reference sequence). There are 15 residues in the CDR3. CDR3 nucleotide sequence: TGTGCCAGTAGGACCCAGGGGCCGGGCACAGATACGCAGTATTTT. Encoded protein: CASRTQGPGTDTQYF.

V is TRBV28 and J is TRBJ1-1; D not resolved. The CDR3 spans 17 residues. The germline V gene has CDR1 MDHEN and CDR2 SYDVKM. The V end lost 3 bases, the J end lost 0 bases, and 17 bases lay between the germline ends. CDR3 nucleotides: TGTGCCAGCAGTTTTTGGGCAAACAGCGTCATGAACACTGAAGCTTTCTTT. This translates into CASSFWANSVMNTEAFF. The variable domain in full, with the rest retrieved from reference TRBV28 and TRBJ1-1, is DVKVTQSSRYLVKRTGEKVFLECVQDMDHENMFWYRQDPGLGLRLIYFSYDVKMKEKGDIPEGYSVSREKKERFSLILESASTNQTSMYLCASSFWANSVMNTEAFFGQGTRLTVV.

This chain's CDR3 is CASSQGQVSGNTIYF. The CDR3 nucleotides read TGTGCCAGCAGCCAAGGTCAGGTCTCTGGAAACACCATATATTTT. J is TRBJ1-3 and V is TRBV14, with D unclear. The CDR3 is 15 residues long. Per germline, CDR1 SGHDN and CDR2 FVKESK. Trimming cost V 1 base and J 0 bases, with 7 bases left between them.

The chain employs TRBV6-5 and TRBJ2-7, with D possibly matching TRBD1 (6 bases). Germline assignment: CDR1 MNHEY and CDR2 SVGAGI. The V and J ends lost 6 bases and 1 base respectively, with 16 bases between them. The CDR3 length is 15 residues. The CDR3 is CASSPIGGISYEQYF. The CDR3 bases are TGTGCCAGCAGCCCCATAGGGGGTATTTCCTACGAGCAGTACTTC.

The V and J genes are TRBV6-5 and TRBJ2-5; D gene ambiguous. V was clipped by 3 bases and J by 5 bases, with 13 bases between them. Per germline, CDR1 MNHEY and CDR2 SVGAGI. The length of the CDR3 is 14 residues. The CDR3 protein is CASSYARAWETQYF. Written as DNA, the CDR3 is TGTGCCAGCAGTTATGCCCGGGCCTGGGAGACCCAGTACTTC.

The J gene is TRBJ2-5, the V gene TRBV18, with 10 bases lining up with TRBD2. The germline CDR1 and CDR2 sequences are KGHSH and LQKENI. J gave up 0 bases and V 5 bases, and 3 bases lay outside the gene matches. The CDR3 is made up of 15 amino acids. The CDR3 region has the DNA TGTGCCAGCTCAGGGACTAGCGTGGACCAAGAGACCCAGTACTTC. Protein sequence: CASSGTSVDQETQYF. The full variable domain, rest sourced from reference TRBV18 and TRBJ2-5, is NAGVMQNPRHLVRRRGQEARLRCSPMKGHSHVYWYRQLPEEGLKFMVYLQKENIIDESGMPKERFSAEFPKEGPSILRIQQVVRGDSAAYFCASSGTSVDQETQYFGPGTRLLVL.

V gene TRBV9 combines with J gene TRBJ2-5; 10 bases align to TRBD2. Germline-derived CDR1 and CDR2 are SGDLS and YYNGEE. The trim removed 7 bases at V and 5 bases at J, leaving 17 bases unmatched. The CDR3 totals 17 residues. Here the CDR3 DNA reads TGTGCCAGCGGAACCGGGACTAGCGCCATACTGGGGGAGACCCAGTACTTC. Translation: CASGTGTSAILGETQYF. Supplemented by reference TRBV9 and TRBJ2-5, the full variable domain reads DSGVTQTPKHLITATGQRVTLRCSPRSGDLSVYWYQQSLDQGLQFLIQYYNGEERAKGNILERFSAQQFPDLHSELNLSSLELGDSALYFCASGTGTSAILGETQYFGPGTRLLVL.

This clone was picked up one time. The V and J genes are TRBV19 and TRBJ2-7; D perhaps matches TRBD2 (6 bases). The CDR3 length is 12 residues. V was shortened by 6 bases and J by 3 bases, with 9 bases between the two germline ends. CDR1 is LNHDA and CDR2 is SQIVND in the germline V gene (reference sequence). For the CDR3, the DNA is TGTGCCAGTAGCCACGGGAGCTACGAGCAGTACTTC. Translated, it gives CASSHGSYEQYF.

The V and J genes are TRBV4-2 and TRBJ2-2; perhaps D is TRBD1 or TRBD2 (5 bases each). Germline CDR1 reads LGHNA; CDR2 reads YNFKEQ. Trimming took off 0 bases at V and 6 bases at J, with 11 bases between the two ends. The CDR3 is made up of 15 amino acids. The CDR3, as DNA: TGTGCCAGCAGCCAAGAGGGCAGGGACGCCGGGGAGCTGTTTTTT. Protein product: CASSQEGRDAGELFF.

The chain recombines TRBV5-1 with TRBJ1-1, with TRBD1 as a possible D gene (6 bases). This CDR3 is built from 13 residues. Germline CDR1 SGHRS, CDR2 YFSETQ. The V end lost 7 bases, the J end lost 5 bases, and 15 bases lay between the germline ends. Here the CDR3 DNA reads TGCGCCAGCGTAAGGGGGGCAGGGACTGAAGCTTTCTTT. Protein product: CASVRGAGTEAFF. The whole variable domain, filled in from reference TRBV5-1 and TRBJ1-1, reads KAGVTQTPRYLIKTRGQQVTLSCSPISGHRSVSWYQQTPGQGLQFLFEYFSETQRNKGNFPGRFSGRQFSNSRSEMNVSTLELGDSALYLCASVRGAGTEAFFGQGTRLTVV.

V and J are TRBV14 and TRBJ2-3; D possibly corresponds to TRBD2 (5 bases). Deletions cut 4 bases from V and 5 bases from J, with 25 bases between. Germline values: CDR1 SGHDN, CDR2 FVKESK. The CDR3 sequence is 18 residues long. The CDR3 is CASSPANLWAEVVDTQYF. CDR3 DNA: TGTGCCAGCAGCCCAGCCAACCTCTGGGCGGAGGTGGTAGATACGCAGTATTTT.

V and J are TRBV30 and TRBJ1-5; 7 bases agree with TRBD1. CDR3 length: 15 residues. J lost 5 bases, V lost 2 bases, and 9 bases had no gene match. The V gene's germline CDR1 is GTSNPN and CDR2 SVGIG (reference sequence). CDR3 DNA: TGTGCCTGGAGTTTCACAGGGGACGGATATCAGCCCCAGCATTTT. Residues: CAWSFTGDGYQPQHF.

The chain joins TRBV29-1 to TRBJ2-6; unclear D gene. The CDR3 runs to 17 residues. Trimming removed 4 bases from V and 0 bases from J, with 16 bases in between. Germline V gives CDR1 SQVTM, CDR2 ANQGSEA. The CDR3: CSVGAGRDYSGANVLTF. Here the CDR3 DNA reads TGCAGCGTTGGAGCCGGCCGAGATTACTCTGGGGCCAACGTCCTGACTTTC.

This clone was seen just once. The chain recombines TRBV19 with TRBJ1-1; D gene ambiguous. This CDR3 spans 13 amino acids. Germline CDR1 reads LNHDA; CDR2 reads SQIVND (reference sequence). Trimming stripped 6 bases from V and 5 bases from J, with 13 bases between. The CDR3 DNA reads TGTGCCAGTAGCTTCGATTGGGCTACTGAAGCTTTCTTT. This encodes CASSFDWATEAFF.